A single sample is the source of the 13 T cell receptor beta chains below, sequenced in a study of cytomegalovirus exposure and HLA in healthy donors. Amplification used 60 Vbeta primers and 13 Jbeta primers. This table comes from immunoSEQ multiplex PCR, and its TCRdb copy is limited to in-frame clones, with some not included. The table lists 80,000 to 130,000 clones, roughly four fifths of them singletons. Sequences were obtained from PBMCs. These receptors originate from a male donor in good health and CMV-seropositive.

V usage is TRBV2 and J usage is TRBJ1-6, with 7 bases matching TRBD1. The CDR3 covers 16 residues. The germline V gene encodes CDR1 SNHLY and CDR2 FYNNEI. After removal of 5 bases from V and 6 bases from J, the junction contained 10 bases not matched to a gene. In DNA, the CDR3 is TGTGCCAGCAGTTTGGACAGGCCTCCCGTTAATTCACCCCTCCACTTT. This encodes CASSLDRPPVNSPLHF.

The rearrangement joins TRBV5-1 to TRBJ1-6; the D is unclear. The CDR3 totals 15 residues. CDR1 SGHRS and CDR2 YFSETQ come from the germline V gene. V gave up 2 bases and J gave up 10 bases, with 16 bases separating them. The CDR3 DNA reads TGCGCCAGCAGCTTTAGTTTGGGCGATCCATCACCCCTCCACTTT. It encodes CASSFSLGDPSPLHF.

This chain joins TRBV30 and TRBJ1-6, with D tentatively TRBD1 (5 bases). Trimming removed 7 bases from V and 6 bases from J, with 10 bases in between. There are 12 residues in the CDR3. Per the germline V gene, CDR1 is GTSNPN and CDR2 is SVGIG (reference sequence). CDR3 coding DNA: TGTGCCTCGCGACAGAGTAATTCACCCCTCCACTTT. This sequence encodes CASRQSNSPLHF. Supplemented by reference TRBV30 and TRBJ1-6, the full variable domain reads SQTIHQWPATLVQPVGSPLSLECTVEGTSNPNLYWYRQAAGRGLQLLFYSVGIGQISSEVPQNLSASRPQDRQFILSSKKLLLSDSGFYLCASRQSNSPLHFGNGTRLTVT.

This clone has a single count. The chain carries TRBV7-9 and TRBJ1-1; weak D call: TRBD1 (6 bases). This CDR3 spans 14 amino acids. Trimming cost V 5 bases and J 10 bases, with 20 bases left between them. The V gene's germline CDR1 is SEHNR and CDR2 FQNEAQ (reference sequence). DNA for the CDR3: TGTGCCAGCAGCCAAGGGGGTAGGGTTCAAGGAGCTTTCTTT. It specifies CASSQGGRVQGAFF.

This clone showed up just a few times. The genes are TRBV6-5 and TRBJ1-4; possibly TRBD1 for D (5 bases). CDR1 and CDR2 (germline): MNHEY, SVGAGI. This CDR3 is built from 14 residues. Trimming stripped 9 bases from V and 5 bases from J, with 16 bases between. The CDR3 DNA reads TGTGCCAGTAGGGGTCCAGGGATCAATGAAAAACTGTTTTTT. This translates into CASRGPGINEKLFF.

V usage is TRBV25-1 and J usage is TRBJ1-3, with D perhaps TRBD1 (5 bases). V was clipped by 4 bases and J by 7 bases, with 11 bases between them. The CDR3 extends over 13 amino acids. The V gene's germline CDR1 is MGHDK and CDR2 SYGVNS. CDR3 residues: CASSAQGGNTIYF. CDR3 DNA sequence: TGTGCCAGCAGTGCCCAGGGTGGGAACACCATATATTTT.

The chain has TRBV10-3 and TRBJ2-7; 8 nucleotides align to TRBD1. V gave up 5 bases and J gave up 7 bases; unmatched junction bases: 1. Germline CDR1 reads ENHRY; CDR2 reads SYGVKD. CDR3 length: 11 residues. CDR3 region: CAISWDREQYF. Written as DNA, the CDR3 is TGTGCCATCAGTTGGGACAGGGAGCAGTACTTC.

The chain couples TRBV2 to TRBJ2-5, with a possible D match to TRBD2 (5 bases). This CDR3 is 14 amino acids long. The germline CDR1 and CDR2 sequences are SNHLY and FYNNEI. With 5 bases removed from V and 2 bases from J, the gap between germline ends came to 12 bases. The CDR3 bases are TGTGCCAGCAGTAAACTAGGCTCTCAAGAGACCCAGTACTTC. It is translated as CASSKLGSQETQYF.

This clone was recorded only once. The CDR3 sequence is CASSNHYRDNEQFF. CDR3 in DNA: TGTGCCAGCAGTAACCACTACAGGGACAATGAGCAGTTCTTC. The chain uses TRBV5-5 and TRBJ2-1; D perhaps matches TRBD1 (6 bases). The V end was cut by 5 bases, the J end by 5 bases, with 14 bases between. The CDR3 loop spans 14 amino acids. CDR1 is SGHKS and CDR2 is YYEKEE in the germline V gene (reference sequence).

The gene calls are TRBV5-8 and TRBJ1-5, with 7 bases fitting TRBD1. Germline values: CDR1 SGHTS, CDR2 YDEGEE. The CDR3 runs to 16 residues. Trimming at V came to 4 bases and at J to 4 bases, leaving 11 bases not matched to a gene. CDR3 residues: CASSETSGTANQPQHF. CDR3 nucleotide sequence: TGTGCCAGCAGCGAAACTTCCGGGACAGCTAATCAGCCCCAGCATTTT.

V and J are TRBV5-6 and TRBJ2-7; TRBD2 might be the D (5 bases). The V gene's germline CDR1 is SGHDT and CDR2 YYEEEE. This CDR3 is 15 amino acids long. Trimming removed 0 bases from V and 0 bases from J, with 10 bases in between. The CDR3 coding sequence is TGTGCCAGCAGCTTGGTTTCGGCGGGCTCCTACGAGCAGTACTTC. Protein: CASSLVSAGSYEQYF.

The V gene is TRBV5-1, the J gene TRBJ2-1; D is undetermined. The CDR3 contains 16 residues. Germline CDR1 is SGHRS and CDR2 is YFSETQ. V shed 0 bases and J shed 0 bases, with 10 bases lying between them. The CDR3 is CASSLAESRSYNEQFF. The CDR3 bases are TGCGCCAGCAGCTTGGCTGAGTCCCGCTCCTACAATGAGCAGTTCTTC.

This chain joins TRBV11-3 and TRBJ1-6; D remains unclear. The CDR3 loop spans 15 amino acids. Trimming pared 1 base from V and 7 bases from J, leaving 11 bases between. From germline, CDR1 is SGHNT and CDR2 YENEEA. The CDR3 bases are TGTGCCAGCAGCTTAGGGGGAGTTACCAATTCACCCCTCCACTTT. It yields the protein CASSLGGVTNSPLHF.